Described below is a single T cell receptor (beta chain) sequence and its context. These data belong to a study of blood T cell repertoires in COVID-19. Produced via immunoSEQ multiplex PCR; TCRdb's table is partial and in-frame only. The sample contains some 270,000 clones, approximately 90% of which appear only once. Across about two dozen US areas, participants ranged in age from roughly 18 to 95 years. Participants had their cohort set by participant-reported clinical history. The sequencing sample was made of PBMCs or T cells enriched from blood (not recorded which). The source of this sequence is a woman aged 25 to 39 with acute COVID-19.

The CDR3 DNA sequence: TGTGCCAGTAGTATAGATCGAGGGGGGGGAAACATTCAGTACTTC. It specifies CASSIDRGGGNIQYF. The chain uses TRBV19 and TRBJ2-4, with a possible D match to TRBD2 (7 bases). With 0 bases removed from V and 6 bases from J, the gap between germline ends came to 12 bases. The length of the CDR3 is 15 residues. The V gene's germline CDR1 is LNHDA and CDR2 SQIVND (reference sequence).